This paragraph covers one T cell receptor (beta chain) sequence. Its antigen target is currently unknown. Per-nucleotide qualities are absent, and no much larger clonotype sits a single base away. Peripheral blood CD8+ and CD4+ T cells from healthy donors, Susac syndrome patients and multiple sclerosis patients were profiled using high-throughput TCR beta sequencing. The multiple sclerosis controls were treatment-naive patients who had stable or active relapsing-remitting disease and met the revised McDonald criteria. Bulk CD8+ and CD4+ T cells were purified by magnetic negative isolation, while CD8+ TEMRA cells were enriched using FACS. Blood was drawn into EDTA tubes, processed within 24 hours, and PBMCs were isolated by density gradient centrifugation. PBMCs destined for TCR sequencing were cryopreserved in liquid nitrogen and later thawed in a 37 °C water bath. The sorted or isolated CD4+, CD8+ and CD8+ TEMRA cells had a purity of 90% or higher.

The data belong to a study of CD8 T cells in Susac syndrome (dated by TCRdb to about 2019). Describing the broader study: Repertoire sequencing was used to test whether CD8+ T cell activation and differentiation in Susac syndrome was antigen driven. Summary of the overall study and its limitations: The TCR sequencing and HLA analysis was acknowledged to have included a relatively small number of individuals.

RNA was extracted using the RNeasy kit, and about 0.45 to 1 ug of the RNA was reverse transcribed with random hexamers. TCR beta CDR3 regions were amplified with the immunoSEQ multiplex PCR assay covering 54 Vbeta and 13 Jbeta segments. PCR amplification bias was corrected by using a synthetic template baseline for primer optimization and computational correction. From the authors' description of their analysis: Reads were assigned to V, D and J genes according to IMGT and analyzed in immunoSEQ Analyzer, with only productive sequences retained. To calculate clonality, Shannon entropy was normalized by log2 of the number of productive unique sequences and then subtracted from one. Public and private clones were assessed among the 100 most prevalent clones of each patient and control. Clones were defined as Susac-specific when absent from the healthy and MS cohorts, from approximately 970 published viral clones and from other ImmuneACCESS disease sequences. TCRdb reanalyzed the raw reads on its own, using fastp at Q25 for trimming and MiXCR for clone calling, and kept in-frame beta chains. Under each unique CDR3 protein, matching rows form one entry showing the most common genes and DNA. The V and J calls follow TCRdb's processing rather than the paper's. The sample has about 160,000 distinct CDR3 sequences on record, less than 95% of them singletons. The top ten hold over 0.09% of the sample.

The germline V gene gives CDR1 as SGDLS and CDR2 as YYNGEE. The CDR3 holds 15 amino acids from the cysteine to the phenylalanine. The retained sequence is limited to the CDR3, 45 bases, with the frame set at the first base. Deletion took 0 bases off V and 3 bases off J, with a span of 12 bases between the germline ends. The chain was built from TRBV9 and TRBJ1-2; the D gene is not confidently resolved. The sample comprised CD4+ T cells from PBMCs. The receptor was isolated from a human donor with multiple sclerosis. The DNA is as follows: TGTGCCAGCAGCGTAGGAGGCAGACGGGACTATGGCTACACCTTC. Its translation reads: CASSVGGRRDYGYTF. Reference TRBV9 and TRBJ1-2 genes cover what lies past the CDR3, so the full variable domain is DSGVTQTPKHLITATGQRVTLRCSPRSGDLSVYWYQQSLDQGLQFLIQYYNGEERAKGNILERFSAQQFPDLHSELNLSSLELGDSALYFCASSVGGRRDYGYTFGSGTRLTVV.